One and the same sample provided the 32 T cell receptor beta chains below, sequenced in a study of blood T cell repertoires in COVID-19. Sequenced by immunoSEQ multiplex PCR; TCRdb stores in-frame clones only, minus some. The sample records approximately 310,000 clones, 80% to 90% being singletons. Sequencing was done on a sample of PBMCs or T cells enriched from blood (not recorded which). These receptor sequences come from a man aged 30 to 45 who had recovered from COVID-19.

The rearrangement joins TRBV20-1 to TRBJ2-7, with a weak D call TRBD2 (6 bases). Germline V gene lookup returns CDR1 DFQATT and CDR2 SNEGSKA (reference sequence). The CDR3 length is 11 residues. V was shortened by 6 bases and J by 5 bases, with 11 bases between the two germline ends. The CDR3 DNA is TGCAGTGCGCGACTAGTCCACGAGCAGTACTTC. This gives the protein CSARLVHEQYF.

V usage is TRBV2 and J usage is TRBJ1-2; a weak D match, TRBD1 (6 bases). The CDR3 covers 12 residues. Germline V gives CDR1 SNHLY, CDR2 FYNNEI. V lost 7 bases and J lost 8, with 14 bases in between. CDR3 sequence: CASNRDNNGYTF. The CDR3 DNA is TGTGCCAGCAACCGGGACAACAACGGCTACACCTTC.

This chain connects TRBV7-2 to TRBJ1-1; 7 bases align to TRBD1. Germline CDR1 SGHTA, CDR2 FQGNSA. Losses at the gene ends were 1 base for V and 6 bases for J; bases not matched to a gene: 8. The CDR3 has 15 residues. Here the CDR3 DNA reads TGTGCCAGCAGCTTAGTAGAACAGGGACAGTCTGAAGCTTTCTTT. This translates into CASSLVEQGQSEAFF.

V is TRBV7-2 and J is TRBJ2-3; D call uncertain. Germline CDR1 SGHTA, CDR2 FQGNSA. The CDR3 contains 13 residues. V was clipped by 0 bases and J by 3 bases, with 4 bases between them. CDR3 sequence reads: CASSLALTDTQYF. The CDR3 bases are TGTGCCAGCAGCTTAGCCTTAACAGATACGCAGTATTTT.

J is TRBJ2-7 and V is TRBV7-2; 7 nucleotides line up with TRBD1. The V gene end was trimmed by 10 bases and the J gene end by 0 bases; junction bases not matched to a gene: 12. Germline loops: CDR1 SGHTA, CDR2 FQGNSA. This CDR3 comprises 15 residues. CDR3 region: CATSPRGQPSYEQYF. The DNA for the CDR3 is TGTGCCACCAGTCCTAGGGGACAGCCCTCCTACGAGCAGTACTTC. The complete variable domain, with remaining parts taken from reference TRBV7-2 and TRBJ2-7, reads GAGVSQSPSNKVTEKGKDVELRCDPISGHTALYWYRQSLGQGLEFLIYFQGNSAPDKSGLPSDRFSAERTGGSVSTLTIQRTQQEDSAVYLCATSPRGQPSYEQYFGPGTRLTVT.

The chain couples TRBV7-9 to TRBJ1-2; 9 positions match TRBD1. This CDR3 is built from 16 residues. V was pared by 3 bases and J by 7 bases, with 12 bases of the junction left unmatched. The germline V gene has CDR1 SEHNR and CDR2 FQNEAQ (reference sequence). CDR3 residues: CASSLGQGGPNGGYTF. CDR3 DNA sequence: TGTGCCAGCAGCTTGGGACAGGGAGGCCCTAATGGTGGCTACACCTTC.

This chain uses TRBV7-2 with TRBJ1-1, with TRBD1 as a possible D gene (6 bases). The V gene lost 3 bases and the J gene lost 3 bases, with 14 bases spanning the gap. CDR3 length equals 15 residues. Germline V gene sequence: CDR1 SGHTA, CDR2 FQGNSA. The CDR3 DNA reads TGTGCCAGCAGCTTGGGGGGGGGCTGGTACACTGAAGCTTTCTTT. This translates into CASSLGGGWYTEAFF.

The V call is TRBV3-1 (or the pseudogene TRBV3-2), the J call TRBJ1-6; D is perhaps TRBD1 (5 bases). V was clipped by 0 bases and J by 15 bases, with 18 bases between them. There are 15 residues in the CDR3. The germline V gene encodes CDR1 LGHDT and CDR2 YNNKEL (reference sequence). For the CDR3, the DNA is TGTGCCAGCAGCCAAGAGCAGGGTAATCTGGATTTCCTCCACTTT. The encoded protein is CASSQEQGNLDFLHF.

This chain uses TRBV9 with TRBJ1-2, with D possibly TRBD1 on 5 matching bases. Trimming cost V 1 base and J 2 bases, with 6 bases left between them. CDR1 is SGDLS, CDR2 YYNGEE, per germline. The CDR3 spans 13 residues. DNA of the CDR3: TGTGCCAGCAGCGTACAGGGAAACTATGGCTACACCTTC. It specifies CASSVQGNYGYTF. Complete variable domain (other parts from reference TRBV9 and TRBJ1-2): DSGVTQTPKHLITATGQRVTLRCSPRSGDLSVYWYQQSLDQGLQFLIQYYNGEERAKGNILERFSAQQFPDLHSELNLSSLELGDSALYFCASSVQGNYGYTFGSGTRLTVV.

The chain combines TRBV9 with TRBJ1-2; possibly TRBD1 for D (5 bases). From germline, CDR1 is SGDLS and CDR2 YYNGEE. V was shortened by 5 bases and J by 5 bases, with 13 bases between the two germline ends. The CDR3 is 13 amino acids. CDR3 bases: TGTGCCAGCAGTACACTCGGGACTTATGGCTACACCTTC. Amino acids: CASSTLGTYGYTF.

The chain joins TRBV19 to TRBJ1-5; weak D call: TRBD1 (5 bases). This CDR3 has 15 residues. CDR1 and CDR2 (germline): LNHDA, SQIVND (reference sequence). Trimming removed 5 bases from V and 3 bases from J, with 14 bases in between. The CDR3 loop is CASSVTIGDNQPQHF. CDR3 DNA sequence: TGTGCCAGTAGTGTAACCATAGGGGACAATCAGCCCCAGCATTTT.

The CDR3 region is CASSLKVGISTYFYEQYF. DNA for the CDR3: TGTGCCAGCAGTTTGAAGGTCGGGATCTCCACGTACTTCTACGAGCAGTACTTC. V usage is TRBV27 and J usage is TRBJ2-7; D perhaps matches TRBD2 (5 bases). Trimming cost V 3 bases and J 3 bases, with 24 bases left between them. The CDR3 spans 18 residues. The V gene's germline CDR1 is MNHEY and CDR2 SMNVEV (reference sequence).

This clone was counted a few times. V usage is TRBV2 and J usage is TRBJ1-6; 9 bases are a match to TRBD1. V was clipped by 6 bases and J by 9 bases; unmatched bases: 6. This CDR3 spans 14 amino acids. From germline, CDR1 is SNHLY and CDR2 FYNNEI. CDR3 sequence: CASSRDREPSPLHF. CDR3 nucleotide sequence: TGTGCCAGCAGCCGGGACAGGGAACCTTCACCCCTCCACTTT.

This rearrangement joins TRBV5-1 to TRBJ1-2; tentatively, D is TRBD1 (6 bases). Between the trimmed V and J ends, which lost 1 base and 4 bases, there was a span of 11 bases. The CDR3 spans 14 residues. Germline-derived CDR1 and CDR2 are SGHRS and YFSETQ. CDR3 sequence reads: CASSLSRGGYGYTF. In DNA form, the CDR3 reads TGCGCCAGCAGCTTGAGCAGGGGCGGCTATGGCTACACCTTC.

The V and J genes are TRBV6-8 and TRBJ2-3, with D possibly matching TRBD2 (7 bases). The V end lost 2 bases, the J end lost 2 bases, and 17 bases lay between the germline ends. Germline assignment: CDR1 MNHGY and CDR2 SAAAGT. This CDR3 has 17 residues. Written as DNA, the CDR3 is TGTGCCAGCAGTTACAATTCCGCGGGGGCGAACACAGATACGCAGTATTTT. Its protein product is CASSYNSAGANTDTQYF.

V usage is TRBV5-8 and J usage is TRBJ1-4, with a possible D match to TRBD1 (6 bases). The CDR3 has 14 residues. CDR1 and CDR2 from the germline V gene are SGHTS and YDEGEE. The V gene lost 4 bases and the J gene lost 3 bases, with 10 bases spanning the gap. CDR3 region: CASSRTEANEKLFF. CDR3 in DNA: TGTGCCAGCAGCCGGACAGAAGCTAATGAAAAACTGTTTTTT.

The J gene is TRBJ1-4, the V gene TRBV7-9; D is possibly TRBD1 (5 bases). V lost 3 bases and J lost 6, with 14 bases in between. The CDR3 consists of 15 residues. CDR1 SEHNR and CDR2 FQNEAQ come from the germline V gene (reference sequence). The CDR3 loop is CASSFLTVADEKLFF. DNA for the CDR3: TGTGCCAGCAGCTTCTTGACAGTCGCGGATGAAAAACTGTTTTTT.

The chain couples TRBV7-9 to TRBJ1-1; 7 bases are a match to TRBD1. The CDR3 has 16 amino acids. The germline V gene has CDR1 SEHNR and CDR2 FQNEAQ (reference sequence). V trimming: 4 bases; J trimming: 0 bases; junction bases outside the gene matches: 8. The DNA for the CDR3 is TGTGCCAGCAGCTATAGACAGGGAGCCATGAACACTGAAGCTTTCTTT. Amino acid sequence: CASSYRQGAMNTEAFF.

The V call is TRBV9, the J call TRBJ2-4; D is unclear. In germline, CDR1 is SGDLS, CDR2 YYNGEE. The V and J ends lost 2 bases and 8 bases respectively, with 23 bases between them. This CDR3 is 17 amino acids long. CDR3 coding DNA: TGTGCCAGCAGCGTCGGGTACCCCACCAAAGGCGTAGACATTCAGTACTTC. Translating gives CASSVGYPTKGVDIQYF.

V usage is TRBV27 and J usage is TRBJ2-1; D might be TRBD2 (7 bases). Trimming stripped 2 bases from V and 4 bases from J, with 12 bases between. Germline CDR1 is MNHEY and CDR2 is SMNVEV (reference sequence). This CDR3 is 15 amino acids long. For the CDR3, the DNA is TGTGCCAGCAGTTTAGGGGGGGCTCTATACAATGAGCAGTTCTTC. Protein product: CASSLGGALYNEQFF.

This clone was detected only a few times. This chain's CDR3 is CASSHRGGSYNEQFF. Written as DNA, the CDR3 is TGTGCCAGCAGCCATCGGGGGGGCTCCTACAATGAGCAGTTCTTC. This chain connects TRBV7-9 to TRBJ2-1; 8 nucleotides align to TRBD2. This CDR3 spans 15 amino acids. CDR1 and CDR2 (germline): SEHNR, FQNEAQ (reference sequence). The trim removed 5 bases at V and 0 bases at J, leaving 3 bases unmatched.

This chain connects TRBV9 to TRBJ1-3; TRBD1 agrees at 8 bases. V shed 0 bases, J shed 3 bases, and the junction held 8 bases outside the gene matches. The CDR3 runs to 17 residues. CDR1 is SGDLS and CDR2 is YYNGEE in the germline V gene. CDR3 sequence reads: CASSVVGRTGIGNTIYF. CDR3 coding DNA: TGTGCCAGCAGCGTAGTAGGCAGGACAGGGATTGGAAACACCATATATTTT.

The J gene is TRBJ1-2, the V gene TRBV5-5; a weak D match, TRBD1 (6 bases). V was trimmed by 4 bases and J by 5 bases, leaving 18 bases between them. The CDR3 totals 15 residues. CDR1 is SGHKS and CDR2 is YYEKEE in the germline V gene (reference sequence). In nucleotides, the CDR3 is TGTGCCAGCAGCGATATCCGGGCAGGGGCTTATGGCTACACCTTC. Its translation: CASSDIRAGAYGYTF.

The CDR3 region is CASRLQAMNNQPQHF. In nucleotides, the CDR3 is TGTGCCAGCAGGTTACAGGCGATGAACAATCAGCCCCAGCATTTT. The chain recombines TRBV6-5 with TRBJ1-5, with D possibly being TRBD1 (5 bases). This CDR3 is 15 amino acids long. The V end lost 6 bases, the J end lost 3 bases, and 15 bases lay between the germline ends. Germline V gene data show CDR1 as MNHEY and CDR2 as SVGAGI.

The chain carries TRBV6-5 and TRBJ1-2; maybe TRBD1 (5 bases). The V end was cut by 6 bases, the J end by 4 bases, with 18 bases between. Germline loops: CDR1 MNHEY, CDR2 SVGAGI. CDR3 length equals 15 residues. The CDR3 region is CASSPSRGYTYGYTF. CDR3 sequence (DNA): TGTGCCAGCAGCCCCAGTCGGGGGTATACCTATGGCTACACCTTC.

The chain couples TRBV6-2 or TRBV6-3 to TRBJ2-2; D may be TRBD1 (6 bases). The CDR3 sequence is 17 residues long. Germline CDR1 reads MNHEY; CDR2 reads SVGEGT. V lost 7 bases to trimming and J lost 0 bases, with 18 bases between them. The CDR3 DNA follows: TGTGCCAGCACCCCGCCGGGACACCTATCGAACACCGGGGAGCTGTTTTTT. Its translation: CASTPPGHLSNTGELFF.

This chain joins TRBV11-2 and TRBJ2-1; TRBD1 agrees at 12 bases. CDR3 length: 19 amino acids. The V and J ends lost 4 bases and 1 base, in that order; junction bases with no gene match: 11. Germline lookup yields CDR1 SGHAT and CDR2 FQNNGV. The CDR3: CASSSGGTGGSKSYNEQFF. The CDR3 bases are TGTGCCAGCAGCTCGGGCGGGACAGGGGGCTCAAAATCCTACAATGAGCAGTTCTTC.

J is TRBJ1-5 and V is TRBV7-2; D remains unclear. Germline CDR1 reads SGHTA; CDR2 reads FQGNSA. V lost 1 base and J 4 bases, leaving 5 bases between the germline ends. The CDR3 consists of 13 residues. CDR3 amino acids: CASSLDGNQPQHF. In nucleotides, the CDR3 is TGTGCCAGCAGCTTAGACGGTAATCAGCCCCAGCATTTT.

The CDR3: CASSTLRTEAFF. The CDR3 DNA follows: TGTGCCAGTAGTACTCTACGGACTGAAGCTTTCTTT. The chain links TRBV19 to TRBJ1-1; D unresolved. Germline CDR1 reads LNHDA; CDR2 reads SQIVND (reference sequence). V lost 4 bases, J lost 5 bases, and 8 bases lay in between. This CDR3 region has 12 residues.

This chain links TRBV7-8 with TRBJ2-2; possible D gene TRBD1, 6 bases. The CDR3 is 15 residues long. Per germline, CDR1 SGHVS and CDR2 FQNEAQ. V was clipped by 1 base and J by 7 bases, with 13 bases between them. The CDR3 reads CASSLVGTSYGELFF. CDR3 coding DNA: TGTGCCAGCAGCTTAGTAGGGACATCCTACGGGGAGCTGTTTTTT.

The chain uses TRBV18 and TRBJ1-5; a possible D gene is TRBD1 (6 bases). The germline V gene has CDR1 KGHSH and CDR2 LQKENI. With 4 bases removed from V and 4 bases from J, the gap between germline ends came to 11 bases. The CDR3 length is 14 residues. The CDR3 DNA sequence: TGTGCCAGCTCACTGAGACAGGTTAATCAGCCCCAGCATTTT. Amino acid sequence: CASSLRQVNQPQHF. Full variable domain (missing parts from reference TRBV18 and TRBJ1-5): NAGVMQNPRHLVRRRGQEARLRCSPMKGHSHVYWYRQLPEEGLKFMVYLQKENIIDESGMPKERFSAEFPKEGPSILRIQQVVRGDSAAYFCASSLRQVNQPQHFGDGTRLSIL.

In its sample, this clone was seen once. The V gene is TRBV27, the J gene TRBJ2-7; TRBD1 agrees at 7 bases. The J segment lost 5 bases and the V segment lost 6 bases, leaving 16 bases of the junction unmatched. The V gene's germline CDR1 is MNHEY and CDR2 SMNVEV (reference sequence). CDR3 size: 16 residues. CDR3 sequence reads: CASSLFSNRGSNEQYF. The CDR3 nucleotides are TGTGCCAGCAGCCTATTTTCGAACAGGGGAAGCAACGAGCAGTACTTC.